The 31 T cell receptor beta chains reported below all come from one sample, sequenced in a study of T-cell memory formation after mild COVID-19. TCRdb re-called the 5' RACE reads through MiXCR, storing one row per CDR3 protein. The sample records 180,000 or so distinct CDR3 sequences, 11% being singletons. Sequencing was done on a sample of PBMCs or a T cell subset sorted from them (not recorded which). Every receptor here comes from a man younger than 35 who had mild COVID-19 (a few samples of this study predate the infection). Cell type and time point are not known.

The CDR3 nucleotides are TGTGCCAGCAGTCTGAACCGGGATGATACGCAGTATTTT. Translation gives CASSLNRDDTQYF. The V and J genes are TRBV7-2 and TRBJ2-3; D possibly corresponds to TRBD2 (5 bases). The germline V and J ends were trimmed by 6 bases and 6 bases, with 13 bases remaining between them. CDR1 SGHTA and CDR2 FQGNSA come from the germline V gene. This CDR3 has 13 residues.

This clonotype has just a few counts. The J gene is TRBJ2-1, the V gene TRBV5-1, with D perhaps matching TRBD1 or TRBD2 (5 bases each). Trimming removed 2 bases from V and 12 bases from J, with 15 bases in between. The CDR3 length is 13 residues. Germline V gene sequence: CDR1 SGHRS, CDR2 YFSETQ. The CDR3 sequence: CASSFQDGDVQFF. The CDR3 DNA reads as TGCGCCAGCAGCTTCCAGGACGGGGACGTGCAGTTCTTC.

This clonotype was detected only a few times. The chain links TRBV12-3 or TRBV12-4 to TRBJ1-1; no reliable D call. Trimming removed 5 bases from V and 2 bases from J, with 9 bases in between. The CDR3 spans 13 residues. This chain's CDR3 is CASSPEYNTEAFF. In DNA form, the CDR3 reads TGTGCCAGCAGTCCGGAGTACAACACTGAAGCTTTCTTT.

The J gene is TRBJ2-1, the V gene TRBV27; a weak D match, TRBD1 (6 bases). The CDR3 contains 12 residues. Trimming shortened V by 6 bases and J by 7 bases, and 10 bases separated the two germline ends. Looked up from germline, CDR1 is MNHEY and CDR2 is SMNVEV (reference sequence). DNA of the CDR3: TGTGCCAGCAGGATAAGGGGGAATGAGCAGTTCTTC. This codes for CASRIRGNEQFF.

This clonotype was recorded a few times. CDR3 DNA: TGCAGTGCTAGAGCCCCGTGGAGCCAGTACTTC. Its translation is CSARAPWSQYF. This chain joins TRBV20-1 and TRBJ2-5; D ambiguous. Trimming stripped 1 base from V and 10 bases from J, with 10 bases between. The CDR3 contains 11 residues. In germline, CDR1 is DFQATT, CDR2 SNEGSKA (reference sequence).

This clonotype was seen only a few times. This chain connects TRBV5-1 to TRBJ2-3, with TRBD2 matching over 8 bases. The germline V gene encodes CDR1 SGHRS and CDR2 YFSETQ. This CDR3 spans 15 amino acids. Trimming cost V 1 base and J 4 bases; bases outside gene matches: 5. Here the CDR3 reads CASSLIGRGADTQYF. The CDR3 region has the DNA TGCGCCAGCAGCTTGATCGGGCGGGGGGCAGATACGCAGTATTTT.

CDR3: CSVGGPGRGGDEQYF. The CDR3 region has the DNA TGCAGCGTTGGGGGGCCTGGTAGGGGAGGAGACGAGCAGTACTTC. The chain employs TRBV29-1 and TRBJ2-7; TRBD1 or TRBD2 may be the D gene (6 bases each). In germline, CDR1 is SQVTM, CDR2 ANQGSEA. This CDR3 is built from 15 residues. V lost 4 bases to trimming and J lost 5 bases, with 21 bases between them.

This clonotype turned up a few times. The rearrangement uses TRBV12-3 or TRBV12-4 and TRBJ1-1; tentatively, D is TRBD1 (6 bases). This CDR3 region has 14 residues. Trimming left V 3 bases short and J 11 bases short, with 19 bases between. CDR3 sequence (DNA): TGTGCCAGCAGTTTCTCGGAATTCGGACAGACGGCTTTCTTT. Protein: CASSFSEFGQTAFF.

In this sample, this clonotype turned up a few times. The J gene is TRBJ2-2, the V gene TRBV7-3; D unclear. CDR3 length equals 15 residues. Germline CDR1 reads SGHTA; CDR2 reads FQGTGA. V lost 1 base to trimming and J lost 5 bases, with 11 bases between them. The CDR3 nucleotides are TGTGCCAGCAGCTTAAATTTTCACGTAACCGGGGAGCTGTTTTTT. It codes for CASSLNFHVTGELFF.

This clonotype was detected many times. The chain combines TRBV3-1 with TRBJ2-3; 7 nucleotides agree with TRBD2. The V and J ends lost 1 base and 2 bases, in that order; junction bases with no gene match: 6. Germline lookup yields CDR1 LGHDT and CDR2 YNNKEL (reference sequence). The CDR3 runs 16 residues. The CDR3 sequence: CASSQGTRGVTDTQYF. DNA of the CDR3: TGTGCCAGCAGCCAAGGAACACGGGGGGTCACAGATACGCAGTATTTT.

This clonotype was seen more than once but under ten times. The rearrangement joins TRBV2 to TRBJ2-1; the D gene is possibly TRBD2 (5 bases). V shed 4 bases and J shed 3 bases, with 10 bases lying between them. Per the germline V gene, CDR1 is SNHLY and CDR2 is FYNNEI. The CDR3 loop spans 14 amino acids. CDR3 sequence (DNA): TGTGCCAGCAGTGGAAGGACTTTCTACAATGAGCAGTTCTTC. Its protein product is CASSGRTFYNEQFF.

This clonotype has more than one count but fewer than ten. The chain employs TRBV7-6 and TRBJ1-1, with 7 bases matching TRBD1. CDR1 and CDR2 from the germline V gene are SGHVS and FNYEAQ. V was clipped by 5 bases and J by 0 bases; unmatched bases: 3. CDR3 length equals 14 residues. Written as DNA, the CDR3 is TGTGCCAGCAGCAGGGACAGTCTGAACACTGAAGCTTTCTTT. Translated, it gives CASSRDSLNTEAFF.

This clonotype showed up just a few times. This chain joins TRBV20-1 and TRBJ2-3; TRBD2 matches 7 bases. The V segment lost 0 bases and the J segment 3 bases; nucleotides outside the gene matches: 15. The CDR3 runs 18 residues. Germline values: CDR1 DFQATT, CDR2 SNEGSKA (reference sequence). This chain's CDR3 is CSARDLLAVLIGTDTQYF. CDR3 DNA sequence: TGCAGTGCTAGAGATTTGCTAGCGGTATTAATTGGTACAGATACGCAGTATTTT.

V usage is TRBV5-1 and J usage is TRBJ2-5; 8 bases align to TRBD2. V lost 0 bases and J lost 0; bases outside the gene matches: 13. The germline V gene encodes CDR1 SGHRS and CDR2 YFSETQ. The length of the CDR3 is 19 residues. CDR3 sequence: CASSLAGVSGGTYQETQYF. The CDR3 DNA is TGCGCCAGCAGCTTGGCCGGAGTCTCGGGGGGGACGTACCAAGAGACCCAGTACTTC.

This clonotype was counted only a few times. J is TRBJ2-7 and V is TRBV6-2 or TRBV6-3; either TRBD1 or TRBD2 may fit D (5 bases each). V dropped 2 bases and J dropped 9 bases, with 17 bases sitting between them. The CDR3 is 14 residues long. Looked up from germline, CDR1 is MNHEY and CDR2 is SVGEGT. CDR3 coding DNA: TGTGCCAGCAGTTACCCTACCCGGGGCGGAGGGCAGTACTTC. Its protein is CASSYPTRGGGQYF.

J is TRBJ2-1 and V is TRBV12-3 or TRBV12-4, with TRBD1 as a possible D gene (5 bases). The V and J ends lost 4 bases and 15 bases respectively, with 13 bases between them. This CDR3 contains 11 residues. The CDR3 reads CASSSLGAWFF. CDR3 nucleotides: TGTGCCAGCAGTTCTTTAGGGGCTTGGTTCTTC.

This clonotype was seen a handful of times. The V gene is TRBV5-5, the J gene TRBJ2-1; 7 bases are shared with TRBD1. CDR3 length equals 15 residues. Trimming cost V 4 bases and J 7 bases; bases outside gene matches: 11. Germline CDR1 is SGHKS and CDR2 is YYEKEE (reference sequence). The DNA for the CDR3 is TGTGCCAGCAGCCGATTCGACAGGGATGGGAATGAGCAGTTCTTC. This encodes CASSRFDRDGNEQFF. The entire variable domain, with the rest obtained from reference TRBV5-5 and TRBJ2-1, is as follows: DAGVTQSPTHLIKTRGQQVTLRCSPISGHKSVSWYQQVLGQGPQFIFQYYEKEERGRGNFPDRFSARQFPNYSSELNVNALLLGDSALYLCASSRFDRDGNEQFFGPGTRLTVL.

This clonotype has just a few counts. V gene TRBV6-5 combines with J gene TRBJ1-1; TRBD1 aligns across 8 bases. This CDR3 spans 15 amino acids. CDR1 and CDR2 (germline): MNHEY, SVGAGI. Unmatched junction bases numbered 8, after V lost 6 bases and J lost 2 bases. This CDR3 is CASSRQGWGNTEAFF. In DNA, the CDR3 is TGTGCCAGCAGCAGACAGGGGTGGGGAAACACTGAAGCTTTCTTT.

This clonotype was seen a few times. The V gene is TRBV5-1, the J gene TRBJ1-5; D is ambiguous. The V gene lost 0 bases and the J gene lost 4 bases, with 8 bases spanning the gap. Germline V gives CDR1 SGHRS, CDR2 YFSETQ. The CDR3 sequence is 14 residues long. CDR3 region: CASSLEPENQPQHF. The CDR3 DNA sequence: TGCGCCAGCAGCTTGGAACCCGAGAATCAGCCCCAGCATTTT.

The sample holds a few counts of this clonotype. This rearrangement joins TRBV19 to TRBJ2-7; D remains ambiguous. Trimming stripped 3 bases from V and 6 bases from J, with 12 bases between. The germline V gene encodes CDR1 LNHDA and CDR2 SQIVND (reference sequence). The CDR3 runs to 13 residues. This CDR3 is CASSILGMGEQYV. The CDR3 nucleotides are TGTGCCAGTAGTATTCTGGGGATGGGCGAGCAGTACGTC.

This clonotype turned up a few times. The gene calls are TRBV20-1 and TRBJ2-3; D gene uncertain. Trimming removed 3 bases at V and 8 bases at J, with 12 bases between. This CDR3 has 12 amino acids. CDR1 is DFQATT, CDR2 SNEGSKA, per germline (reference sequence). CDR3 in amino acids: CSARVWVGTQYF. The CDR3 nucleotides read TGCAGTGCTAGGGTCTGGGTGGGTACGCAGTATTTT.

This clonotype was recorded a few times. The chain recombines TRBV6-2 or TRBV6-3 with TRBJ1-5; D unclear. V lost 8 bases to trimming and J lost 4 bases, with 21 bases between them. Germline CDR1 reads MNHEY; CDR2 reads SVGEGT. The CDR3 is made up of 16 amino acids. The CDR3 here is CASRSPRAGWNQPQHF. CDR3 nucleotides: TGTGCCAGCCGCTCCCCCAGAGCGGGGTGGAATCAGCCCCAGCATTTT.

The chain has TRBV12-3 or TRBV12-4 and TRBJ2-1; D could derive from TRBD1 or TRBD2 (6 bases each). The CDR3 is 13 amino acids. V was pared by 5 bases and J by 9 bases, with 14 bases between. CDR3 loop: CASSVGGFGEQFF. CDR3 bases: TGTGCCAGCAGTGTGGGGGGCTTCGGTGAGCAGTTCTTC.

This chain links TRBV11-1 with TRBJ1-5; 8 positions agree with TRBD1. V shed 0 bases and J 2 bases; nucleotides not matched to a gene: 6. The CDR3 is 17 amino acids. Per germline, CDR1 SGHAT and CDR2 FQDESV (reference sequence). CDR3 region: CASSLARGRFGNQPQHF. The CDR3 DNA follows: TGTGCCAGCAGCTTAGCCAGGGGGCGTTTTGGCAATCAGCCCCAGCATTTT. Drawing the rest from reference TRBV11-1 and TRBJ1-5, the complete variable domain is EAEVAQSPRYKITEKSQAVAFWCDPISGHATLYWYRQILGQGPELLVQFQDESVVDDSQLPKDRFSAERLKGVDSTLKIQPAELGDSAMYLCASSLARGRFGNQPQHFGDGTRLSIL.

The V call is TRBV5-1, the J call TRBJ2-3; D might be TRBD1 or TRBD2, each matching 5 bases. V lost 2 bases and J lost 2, with 12 bases in between. From germline, CDR1 is SGHRS and CDR2 YFSETQ. This CDR3 is 15 amino acids long. CDR3 residues: CASSFPKGTTDTQYF. For the CDR3, the DNA is TGCGCCAGCAGCTTCCCAAAGGGGACCACAGATACGCAGTATTTT.

CDR3 DNA: TGTGCCAGCACATGGAACAGGGCGGTAGGCTACACCTTC. Translating it yields CASTWNRAVGYTF. The chain links TRBV6-2 or TRBV6-3 to TRBJ1-2, with D possibly TRBD1 on 6 matching bases. Per germline, CDR1 MNHEY and CDR2 SVGEGT. There are 13 residues in the CDR3. The V end was cut by 7 bases, the J end by 8 bases, with 17 bases between.

This clonotype was found many times. This chain links TRBV7-3 with TRBJ2-3, with D maybe TRBD1 (5 bases). The germline CDR1 and CDR2 sequences are SGHTA and FQGTGA. The length of the CDR3 is 15 residues. V dropped 5 bases and J dropped 0 bases, with 12 bases sitting between them. The CDR3 protein is CASSPQGQSTDTQYF. The DNA of the CDR3 is TGTGCCAGCAGCCCGCAGGGCCAAAGCACAGATACGCAGTATTTT. The full variable domain, completed using reference TRBV7-3 and TRBJ2-3, is GAGVSQTPSNKVTEKGKYVELRCDPISGHTALYWYRQSLGQGPEFLIYFQGTGAADDSGLPNDRFFAVRPEGSVSTLKIQRTERGDSAVYLCASSPQGQSTDTQYFGPGTRLTVL.

This clonotype was recorded at least ten times. The chain joins TRBV12-3 or TRBV12-4 to TRBJ1-1, with 7 bases aligning to TRBD1. The trim removed 5 bases at V and 0 bases at J, leaving 3 bases unmatched. There are 14 residues in the CDR3. The chain's CDR3 is CASSPRGMNTEAFF. The CDR3 nucleotides read TGTGCCAGCAGTCCCAGGGGGATGAACACTGAAGCTTTCTTT.

This clonotype was detected ten times or more. V and J are TRBV7-3 and TRBJ2-3; D remains unclear. Looked up from germline, CDR1 is SGHTA and CDR2 is FQGTGA. This CDR3 spans 13 amino acids. The ends were cut back, 3 bases at V and 6 bases at J, with 10 bases in the middle. In nucleotides, the CDR3 is TGTGCCAGCAGCTTTAAGCCCGGGGATACGCAGTATTTT. Translation gives CASSFKPGDTQYF.

There are many counts of this clonotype. The chain combines TRBV6-5 with TRBJ2-3; 10 positions agree with TRBD1. Germline CDR1 MNHEY, CDR2 SVGAGI. Trimming cost V 4 bases and J 8 bases; bases outside gene matches: 9. The CDR3 consists of 15 residues. CDR3 protein: CASSFPTGGYVTQYF. CDR3 nucleotides: TGTGCCAGCAGTTTTCCGACAGGGGGCTACGTTACGCAGTATTTT.

V gene TRBV3-1 combines with J gene TRBJ2-6; D unclear. The CDR3 length is 16 residues. Germline-derived CDR1 and CDR2 are LGHDT and YNNKEL (reference sequence). The V gene lost 1 base and the J gene lost 2 bases, with 9 bases spanning the gap. The CDR3 reads CASSQGGRAGANVLTF. The CDR3 DNA sequence: TGTGCCAGCAGCCAAGGTGGAAGGGCTGGGGCCAACGTCCTGACTTTC.